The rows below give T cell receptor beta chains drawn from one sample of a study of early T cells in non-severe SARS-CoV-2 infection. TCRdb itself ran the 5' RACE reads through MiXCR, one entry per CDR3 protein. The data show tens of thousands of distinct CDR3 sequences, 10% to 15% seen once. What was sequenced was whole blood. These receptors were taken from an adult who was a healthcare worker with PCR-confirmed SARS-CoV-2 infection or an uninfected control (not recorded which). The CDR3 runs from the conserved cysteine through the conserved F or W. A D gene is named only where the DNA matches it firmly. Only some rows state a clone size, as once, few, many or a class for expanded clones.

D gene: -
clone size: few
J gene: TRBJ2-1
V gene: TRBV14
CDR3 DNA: TGTGCCAGCAGCCAAGGCCGGGACCTGAATTACAATGAGCAGTTCTTC
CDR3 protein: CASSQGRDLNYNEQFF

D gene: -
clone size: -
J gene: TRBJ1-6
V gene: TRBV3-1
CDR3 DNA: TGTGCCAGCAGCCTTGGGATACGGGACTATAATTCACCCCTCCACTTT
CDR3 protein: CASSLGIRDYNSPLHF

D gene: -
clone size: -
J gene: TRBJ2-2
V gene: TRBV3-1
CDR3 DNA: TGTGCCAGCAGCCAAGAAGGGTCCGGGGAGCTGTTTTTT
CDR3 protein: CASSQEGSGELFF

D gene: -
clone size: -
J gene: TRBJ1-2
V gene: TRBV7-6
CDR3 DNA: TGTGCCAGCAGCTCGAGGGACTATGGCTACACCTTC
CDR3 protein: CASSSRDYGYTF

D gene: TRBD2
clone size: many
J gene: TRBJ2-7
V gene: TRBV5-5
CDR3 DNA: TGTGCCAGCAGCCCCTCTCTAGCGGGAGGGCCATACGAGCAGTACTTC
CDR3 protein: CASSPSLAGGPYEQYF

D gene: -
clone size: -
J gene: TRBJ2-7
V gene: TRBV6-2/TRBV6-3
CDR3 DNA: TGTGCCAGCAGTTACTCGAATGGGCGCAAGCAGTACTTC
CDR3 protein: CASSYSNGRKQYF

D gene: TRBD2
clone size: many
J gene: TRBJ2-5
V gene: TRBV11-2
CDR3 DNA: TGTGCCAGCAGCGTAGGGACTAGCGTCCCGGGGACCCAGTACTTC
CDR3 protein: CASSVGTSVPGTQYF

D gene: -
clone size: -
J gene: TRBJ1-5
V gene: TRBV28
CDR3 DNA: TGTGCCAGCAGTACGCGGGGGATAGTTCAGCCCCAGCATTTT
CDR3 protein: CASSTRGIVQPQHF

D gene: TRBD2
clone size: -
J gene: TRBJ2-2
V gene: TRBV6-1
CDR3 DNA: TGTGCCAGCAGTGAAGCGCCAGGGACTAGAGGCGGGGAGCTGTTTTTT
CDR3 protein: CASSEAPGTRGGELFF

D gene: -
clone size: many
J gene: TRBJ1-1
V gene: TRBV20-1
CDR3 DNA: TGCAGTGCTATCACGGCAGGGGCTGAAGCTTTCTTT
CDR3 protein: CSAITAGAEAFF

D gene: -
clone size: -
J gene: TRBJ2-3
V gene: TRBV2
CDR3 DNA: TGTGCCAGCGGACTGAACAGCCCAGATACGCAGTATTTT
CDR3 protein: CASGLNSPDTQYF

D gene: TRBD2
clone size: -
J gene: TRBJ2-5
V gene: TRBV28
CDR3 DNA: TGTGCCAGCATGAGCGGGAGCGCAGTAGAGACCCAGTACTTC
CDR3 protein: CASMSGSAVETQYF

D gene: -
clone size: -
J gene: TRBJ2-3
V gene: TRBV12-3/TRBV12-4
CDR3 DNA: TGTGCCAGCACCCCGGGGGGCAGAGGCACAGATACGCAGTATTTT
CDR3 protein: CASTPGGRGTDTQYF

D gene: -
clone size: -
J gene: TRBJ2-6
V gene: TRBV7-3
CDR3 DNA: TGTGCCAGCAGCTTAACGGCTCTGCGGGGAAGCTCTGGGGCCAACGTCCTGACTTTC
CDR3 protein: CASSLTALRGSSGANVLTF

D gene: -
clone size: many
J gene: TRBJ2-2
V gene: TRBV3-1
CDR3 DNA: TGTGCCAGCAGCCTCAGACGGGGACAGAACACCGGGGAGCTGTTTTTT
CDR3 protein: CASSLRRGQNTGELFF

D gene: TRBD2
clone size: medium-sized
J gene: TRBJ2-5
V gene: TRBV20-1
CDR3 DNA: TGCAGTGCTAGGGGGGGGTCAGTCCAAGAGACCCAGTACTTC
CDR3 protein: CSARGGSVQETQYF

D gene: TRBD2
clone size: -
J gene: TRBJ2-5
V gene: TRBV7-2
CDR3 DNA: TGTGCCAGCATGTTTTCGGGGGGAGAGACCCAGTACTTC
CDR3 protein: CASMFSGGETQYF

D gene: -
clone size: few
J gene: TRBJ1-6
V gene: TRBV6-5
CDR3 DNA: TGTGCCAGCAGCGGCCAGGACTCGAGCTCCTATAATTCACCCCTCCACTTT
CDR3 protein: CASSGQDSSSYNSPLHF

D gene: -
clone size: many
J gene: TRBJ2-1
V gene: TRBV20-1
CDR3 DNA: TGCAGTGCTAGAGATCAGGTCTACCAGAATGAGCAGTTCTTC
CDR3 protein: CSARDQVYQNEQFF

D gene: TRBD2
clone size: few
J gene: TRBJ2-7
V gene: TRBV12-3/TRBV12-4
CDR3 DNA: TGTGCCAGCAGACGAGCGGGGGGTAACTACGAGCAGTACTTC
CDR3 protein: CASRRAGGNYEQYF

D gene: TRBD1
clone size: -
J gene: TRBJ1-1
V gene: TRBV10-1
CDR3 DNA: TGCGCCAGCAGCAACTCCAGACAGGGGACTGAAGCTTTCTTT
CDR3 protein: CASSNSRQGTEAFF

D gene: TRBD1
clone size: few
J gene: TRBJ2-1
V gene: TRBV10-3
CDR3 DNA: TGTGCCATCAGCCAAGGGACAGCTAAATACAATGAGCAGTTCTTC
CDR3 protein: CAISQGTAKYNEQFF

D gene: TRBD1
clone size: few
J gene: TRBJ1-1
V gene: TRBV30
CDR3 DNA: TGTGCCTGGCGGACAGGCACTGAAGCTTTCTTT
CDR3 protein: CAWRTGTEAFF

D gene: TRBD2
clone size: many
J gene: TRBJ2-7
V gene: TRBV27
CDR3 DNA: TGTGCCAGCAGGCCCGGGACTAGCGGGATTTACGAGCAGTACTTC
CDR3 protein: CASRPGTSGIYEQYF

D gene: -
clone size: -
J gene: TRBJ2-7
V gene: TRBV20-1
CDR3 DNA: TGCAGTGCTAGGGCTAGGGGCTACGAGCAGTACTTC
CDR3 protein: CSARARGYEQYF

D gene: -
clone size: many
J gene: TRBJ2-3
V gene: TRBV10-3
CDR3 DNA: TGTGCCATCAGTGCTCAGGGGGGGGCTTATACGCAGTATTTT
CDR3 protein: CAISAQGGAYTQYF

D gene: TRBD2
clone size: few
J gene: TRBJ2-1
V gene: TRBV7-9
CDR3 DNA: TGTGCCAGCAGCCTAGGGGGACTAGCGGGTTACAATGAGCAGTTCTTC
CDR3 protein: CASSLGGLAGYNEQFF

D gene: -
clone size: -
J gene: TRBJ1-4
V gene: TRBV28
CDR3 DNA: TGTGCCAGCAGGATTTTAGGCACGGAAAAACTGTTTTTT
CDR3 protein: CASRILGTEKLFF

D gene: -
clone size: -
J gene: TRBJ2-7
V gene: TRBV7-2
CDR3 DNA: TGTGCCAGCAGCGTAATTAGCTTCAGCCACGAGCAGTACTTC
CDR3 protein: CASSVISFSHEQYF

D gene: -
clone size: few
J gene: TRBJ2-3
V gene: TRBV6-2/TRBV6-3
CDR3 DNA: TGTGCCAGCAGTTACCCTTCAAGGACAGATACGCAGTATTTT
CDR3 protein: CASSYPSRTDTQYF

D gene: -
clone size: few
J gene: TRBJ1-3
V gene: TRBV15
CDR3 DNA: TGTGCCACCAGCACCGGGAACCGACGGACGGGGGTATTATATTTT
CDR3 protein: CATSTGNRRTGVLYF

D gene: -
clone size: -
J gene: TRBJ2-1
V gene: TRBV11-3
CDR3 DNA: TGTGCCAGCAGCTTGATTGGACCAAACGACAATGATCAGTTCTTC
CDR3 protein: CASSLIGPNDNDQFF

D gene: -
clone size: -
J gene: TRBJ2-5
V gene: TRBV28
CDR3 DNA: TGTGCCAGCAGTTTATCCGGCCTAGGGTACCAAGAGACCCAGTACTTC
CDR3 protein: CASSLSGLGYQETQYF

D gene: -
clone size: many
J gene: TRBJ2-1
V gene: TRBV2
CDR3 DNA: TGTGCCAGCAGTGTCCACAATGAGCAGTTCTTC
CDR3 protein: CASSVHNEQFF

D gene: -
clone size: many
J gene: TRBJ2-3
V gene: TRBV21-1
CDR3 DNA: TGTGCCAGCAGCAGGGTTCCGGGAGTTGGCACAGATACGCAGTATTTT
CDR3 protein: CASSRVPGVGTDTQYF

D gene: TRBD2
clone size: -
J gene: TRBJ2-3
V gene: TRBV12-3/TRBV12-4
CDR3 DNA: TGTGCCAGCAGTTTACGACTAGCGGACTTTAGCACAGATACGCAGTATTTT
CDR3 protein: CASSLRLADFSTDTQYF

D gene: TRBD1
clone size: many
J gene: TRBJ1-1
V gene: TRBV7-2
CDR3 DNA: TGTGCCAGCAGCTTATTCTGGACAGGGGGCGGGAGCACTGAAGCTTTCTTT
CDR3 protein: CASSLFWTGGGSTEAFF

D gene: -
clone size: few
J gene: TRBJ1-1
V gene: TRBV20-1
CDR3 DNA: TGCAGTGCTAGGCGGCAGGCCTCGAACACTGAAGCTTTCTTT
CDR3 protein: CSARRQASNTEAFF

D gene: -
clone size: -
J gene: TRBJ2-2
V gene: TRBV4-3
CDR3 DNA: TGCGCCAGCAGCCCTCCGGGGATTGGAAACACCGGGGAGCTGTTTTTT
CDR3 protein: CASSPPGIGNTGELFF

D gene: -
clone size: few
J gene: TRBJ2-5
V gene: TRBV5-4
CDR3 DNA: TGTGCCAGCAGAATTAACAGTCAAGAGACCCAGTACTTC
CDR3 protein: CASRINSQETQYF

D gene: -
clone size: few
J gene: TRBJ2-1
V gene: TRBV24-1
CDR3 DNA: TGTGCCACCAGTGATTCCCGAACTAGCAGCTATGAGCAGTTCTTC
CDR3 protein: CATSDSRTSSYEQFF

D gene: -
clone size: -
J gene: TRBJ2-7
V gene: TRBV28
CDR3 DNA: TGTGCCAGCAGTCCTAGAGGAATCGGACCGATCCCCCTCGAGCAGTACTTC
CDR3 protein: CASSPRGIGPIPLEQYF

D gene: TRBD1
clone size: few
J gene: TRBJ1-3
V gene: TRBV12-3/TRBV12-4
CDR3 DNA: TGTGCCAGCAGGGACCGGGACAGGGGCTCTGGAAACACCATATATTTT
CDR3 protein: CASRDRDRGSGNTIYF

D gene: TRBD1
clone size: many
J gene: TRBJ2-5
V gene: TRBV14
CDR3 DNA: TGTGCCAGCAGCTTGGGACAGGCGAAAGAGACCCAGTACTTC
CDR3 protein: CASSLGQAKETQYF

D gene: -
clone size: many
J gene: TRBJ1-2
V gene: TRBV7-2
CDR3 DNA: TGTGCCAGCAGCGAGGCCTCCGCGCGGAATGGCTACACCTTC
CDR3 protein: CASSEASARNGYTF

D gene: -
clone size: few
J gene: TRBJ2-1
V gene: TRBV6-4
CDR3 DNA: TGTGCCAGCAGTGACTCGACGACTAGCTCCTACAATGAGCAGTTCTTC
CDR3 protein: CASSDSTTSSYNEQFF

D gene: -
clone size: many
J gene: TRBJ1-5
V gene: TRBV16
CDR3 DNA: TGTGCCAGCAGCTATAGCAATCAGCCCCAGCGTTTT
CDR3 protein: CASSYSNQPQRF

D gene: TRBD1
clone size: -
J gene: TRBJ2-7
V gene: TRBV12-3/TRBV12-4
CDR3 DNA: TGTGCCAGCAGTTTGACAGGGAACTACGAGCAGTACTTC
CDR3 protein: CASSLTGNYEQYF

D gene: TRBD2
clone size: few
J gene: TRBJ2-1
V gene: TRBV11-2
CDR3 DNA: TGTGCCAGCAGCTTCGGACTAGCGGAGTACAATGAGCAGTTCTTC
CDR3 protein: CASSFGLAEYNEQFF